This T cell receptor (beta chain) was identified during a study of blood T cell repertoires in COVID-19. Turning to the study itself: Collection of acute and convalescent COVID-19 samples took place in the United States, Italy and Spain. PBMCs, B-cell-depleted T cells, or T cells were the source of the cDNA or gDNA that made up the material.

Original methodology: Nucleated cell number was recorded as an estimate derived from reference gene primer amplification. Libraries were prepared by immunoSEQ multiplex PCR; TCRdb keeps only in-frame clonotypes and omits some of them. V, J and clone size reflect that table, while D and trimming were determined from the DNA. The sample carries 310,000 or so clones, 80% to 95% recorded once. The sequenced sample consisted of peripheral blood. This clonotype was obtained from a woman in her twenties or thirties with COVID-19, enrolled during active disease.

CDR3 loop: CASSRDSQETQYF. The CDR3 region has the DNA TGTGCCAGCAGTCGGGACAGCCAAGAGACCCAGTACTTC. The chain joins TRBV6-4 to TRBJ2-5; 7 nucleotides line up with TRBD1. There are 13 residues in the CDR3. Looked up from germline, CDR1 is MRHNA and CDR2 is SNTAGT. V shed 5 bases and J 1 base; nucleotides not matched to a gene: 1.